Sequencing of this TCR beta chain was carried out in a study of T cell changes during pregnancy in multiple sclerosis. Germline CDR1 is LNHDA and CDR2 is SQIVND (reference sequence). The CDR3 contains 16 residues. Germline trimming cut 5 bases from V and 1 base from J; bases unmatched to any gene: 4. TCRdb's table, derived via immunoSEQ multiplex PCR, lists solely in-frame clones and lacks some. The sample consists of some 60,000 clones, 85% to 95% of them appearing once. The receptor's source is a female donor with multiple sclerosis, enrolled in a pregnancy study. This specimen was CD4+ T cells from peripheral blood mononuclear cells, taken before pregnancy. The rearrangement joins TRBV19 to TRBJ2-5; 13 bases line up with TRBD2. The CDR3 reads CASSVGTSGAQETQYF. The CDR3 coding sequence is TGTGCCAGTAGTGTTGGGACTAGCGGGGCCCAAGAGACCCAGTACTTC.